A single sample is the source of the 20 T cell receptor beta chains below, sequenced in a study of tumor and adjacent non-tumor tissue in lung cancer. This sample's RNA came from whole unsorted tissue. Three rounds of nested PCR, following a modified ARM-PCR protocol, produced the TCRbeta library. MiXCR was run by TCRdb on the multiplex PCR reads, yielding one entry per CDR3 protein. Among some 200,000 distinct CDR3 sequences listed, 71% were seen once. The sample was lung tumor tissue. These receptors came from a man aged 55 to 69 with non-small cell lung cancer.

A note on this clonotype: A much larger clone sits a single nucleotide away, making a read error possible. The conserved phenylalanine or tryptophan is not found at the CDR3 terminus, so this likely reflects a read error. The rearrangement links TRBV5-4 to TRBJ2-7, with 9 bases aligning to TRBD1. With 1 base clipped from V and 9 bases from J, the junction kept 14 bases outside the gene matches. The germline CDR1 and CDR2 sequences are SGHNT and YYREEE (reference sequence). The CDR3 sequence is 16 residues long. The CDR3 loop is CASSLTPGQGNPVQYL. The CDR3 nucleotides read TGTGCCAGCAGCTTGACCCCGGGACAGGGAAACCCTGTGCAGTACCTC.

This chain joins TRBV5-1 and TRBJ1-5; D ambiguous. Germline V gene lookup returns CDR1 SGHRS and CDR2 YFSETQ. The CDR3 sequence is 11 residues long. V lost 8 bases and J 12 bases, leaving 15 bases between the germline ends. This chain's CDR3 is CARQQEEYQHF. DNA for the CDR3: TGCGCCAGACAGCAGGAGGAGTACCAGCATTTT.

The J gene is TRBJ2-7, the V gene TRBV5-4; 7 bases map to TRBD2. Unmatched junction bases numbered 7, after V lost 4 bases and J lost 0 bases. The CDR3 is 15 amino acids. The germline V gene encodes CDR1 SGHNT and CDR2 YYREEE (reference sequence). Here the CDR3 DNA reads TGTGCCAGCAGCCCCTGGGAGGGGTGCTCCTACGAGCAGTACTTC. Translated, it gives CASSPWEGCSYEQYF. The complete variable domain, with remaining parts taken from reference TRBV5-4 and TRBJ2-7, reads ETGVTQSPTHLIKTRGQQVTLRCSSQSGHNTVSWYQQALGQGPQFIFQYYREEENGRGNFPPRFSGLQFPNYSSELNVNALELDDSALYLCASSPWEGCSYEQYFGPGTRLTVT.

Remarks on this clonotype: A junction boundary mismatches the germline segment, possibly from a read error. This rearrangement joins TRBV11-2 to TRBJ2-3; 8 bases align to TRBD2. The V gene's germline CDR1 is SGHAT and CDR2 FQNNGV. The CDR3 contains 14 residues. The CDR3 DNA sequence: TGTGACAGCAGCTTTCTAGCGGGCAGCGTTCAGCAGTATTTT. It is translated as CDSSFLAGSVQQYF.

Details on this clonotype: The conserved closing phenylalanine or tryptophan is absent in this CDR3, likely reflecting a read error. The J gene is TRBJ2-7, the V gene TRBV20-1; D is possibly TRBD1 (6 bases). Per germline, CDR1 DFQATT and CDR2 SNEGSKA (reference sequence). The CDR3 loop spans 11 amino acids. V lost 7 bases to trimming and J lost 6 bases, with 13 bases between them. This chain's CDR3 is CSGHTGPEQYI. The CDR3, as DNA: TGCAGTGGTCATACAGGGCCCGAGCAGTACATC.

The V gene is TRBV28, the J gene TRBJ2-7, with 15 bases matching TRBD2. Germline V gene sequence: CDR1 MDHEN, CDR2 SYDVKM. J gave up 2 bases and V 5 bases, and 10 bases lay outside the gene matches. The CDR3 totals 18 residues. CDR3 protein: CASSPPGLAGGETYEQYF. The CDR3 DNA sequence: TGTGCCAGCAGTCCCCCGGGACTAGCGGGGGGCGAGACCTACGAGCAGTACTTC.

In regard to this clonotype: Sequence at one end of the junction differs from germline and may be a read error. The chain employs TRBV11-2 and TRBJ2-7; D not resolved. CDR3 size: 15 residues. Germline CDR1 reads SGHAT; CDR2 reads FQNNGV. As DNA, the CDR3 is TGCGCCAGCAGCCCCCGGCGCCAGACCTTTTACGAGCAGTACTTC. Residues: CASSPRRQTFYEQYF.

As regards this clonotype: A much larger clonotype is one base distant, so this may be a read error. This is likely a read error, given that the CDR3 carries no conserved phenylalanine or tryptophan at its end. CDR3 sequence reads: CSVGEGSSQPQHC. For the CDR3, the DNA is TGCAGCGTTGGGGAAGGATCGAGCCAGCCCCAGCATTGT. The rearrangement joins TRBV29-1 to TRBJ1-5; D is unresolved. There are 13 residues in the CDR3. Germline assignment: CDR1 SQVTM and CDR2 ANQGSEA. Between the trimmed V and J ends, which lost 4 bases and 7 bases, there was a span of 14 bases.

Comments on this clonotype: This sequence may be a read error, since a much larger clone differs from it by one base. In DNA form, the CDR3 reads TGTGCCGGCACCTTGGGGCAGGTCAATCAGCCCCAGCATTTT. Translation gives CAGTLGQVNQPQHF. This chain uses TRBV12-3 or TRBV12-4 with TRBJ1-5, with TRBD1 as a possible D gene (5 bases). V was pared by 11 bases and J by 3 bases, with 17 bases between. The CDR3 totals 14 residues.

Turning to this clonotype: The junction and the germline gene differ at one end; a read error may be behind it. The V and J genes are TRBV4-2 and TRBJ2-3; a weak D match, TRBD2 (6 bases). Looked up from germline, CDR1 is LGHNA and CDR2 is YNFKEQ. The CDR3 is made up of 16 amino acids. CDR3 protein: CANSQTRDSNTDTQYF. The CDR3, as DNA: TGTGCCAACAGCCAGACTCGGGACTCAAACACAGATACGCAGTATTTT.

With respect to this clonotype: One junction end does not reproduce the germline sequence, and a read error may be involved. The rearrangement joins TRBV4-3 to TRBJ1-2; D call uncertain. The CDR3 length is 14 residues. Germline V gene lookup returns CDR1 LGHNA and CDR2 YSLEER. In DNA, the CDR3 is TGCGCCAGCAGCCAATATAGCGATAGCTATGGTTACACCTTC. Translated: CASSQYSDSYGYTF.

A remark on this clonotype: The junction shows a germline mismatch at one end, possibly a read error. The V call is TRBV29-1, the J call TRBJ2-5; a possible D gene is TRBD1 (5 bases). This CDR3 contains 12 residues. Germline-derived CDR1 and CDR2 are SQVTM and ANQGSEA. The CDR3 coding sequence is TGCAGCGTTGGACAGATACAAGAGACCCATTACTTC. Its translation is CSVGQIQETHYF.

The chain uses TRBV5-6 and TRBJ1-1; D is ambiguous. This CDR3 comprises 17 residues. The germline V gene has CDR1 SGHDT and CDR2 YYEEEE. Trimming stripped 4 bases from V and 0 bases from J, with 19 bases between. CDR3 sequence reads: CASSGGGKVGMNTEAFF. CDR3 bases: TGTGCCAGCAGCGGAGGAGGCAAGGTGGGGATGAACACTGAAGCTTTCTTT.

Concerning this clonotype: The junction shows a germline mismatch at one end, possibly a read error. This sequence joins TRBV12-3 or TRBV12-4 and TRBJ1-1; TRBD1 aligns across 7 bases. The CDR3 contains 14 residues. In DNA, the CDR3 is TGTGTCAGCATCCCCACAGGGGCTGTATTTGAAGCTTTCTTT. It translates to CVSIPTGAVFEAFF.

In the case of this clonotype: A junction boundary mismatches the germline segment, possibly from a read error. The chain combines TRBV6-6 with TRBJ2-7; TRBD2 might be the D (6 bases). The CDR3 has 13 residues. Germline CDR1 MNHNY, CDR2 SVGAGI (reference sequence). DNA for the CDR3: TGTGCCAGCAGAGGCGGGGCAGGCTACGAACAGTACTTC. Its protein is CASRGGAGYEQYF.

On this clonotype itself: At one of its ends the junction is not consistent with the germline gene, which may arise from a read error. This chain joins TRBV14 and TRBJ2-7; no definite D call. CDR1 SGHDN and CDR2 FVKESK come from the germline V gene. CDR3 length: 15 amino acids. The CDR3 nucleotides read TGTGCCAGCAACCAAGATCGGCCACTTACCTACGAGCAGTACTTC. This codes for CASNQDRPLTYEQYF.

The chain is built from TRBV6-5 and TRBJ2-1, with TRBD2 matching 11 bases. This CDR3 is 16 amino acids long. Per the germline V gene, CDR1 is MNHEY and CDR2 is SVGAGI. V lost 10 bases and J lost 8; bases outside the gene matches: 16. CDR3 DNA sequence: TGTGCCAACACACAGACTAGCGGGAAAGAAGGGGATGAGCAGTTCTTC. Protein: CANTQTSGKEGDEQFF.

This clonotype has at least ten counts. The chain employs TRBV5-5 and TRBJ2-7; 7 bases map to TRBD2. CDR1 SGHKS and CDR2 YYEKEE come from the germline V gene (reference sequence). The junction had 9 bases not matched to a gene; V was cut back by 1 base and J by 11 bases. The CDR3 totals 13 residues. The CDR3 here is CASSLMAGVSEYF. CDR3 bases: TGTGCCAGCAGCTTGATGGCGGGGGTATCGGAGTACTTC.

On this clonotype itself: An end of the junction does not agree with germline; a read error may underlie this. V usage is TRBV7-9 and J usage is TRBJ1-5; unclear D gene. Germline CDR1 and CDR2: SEHNR and FQNEAQ (reference sequence). The CDR3 has 12 amino acids. The CDR3 DNA reads as TGTGCCAGCAGCGTTAGCAATCAGCCCCAGCGTTTT. It specifies CASSVSNQPQRF.

A word on this clonotype: A much larger clone is a single base away; this may be a read error. The chain links TRBV20-1 to TRBJ2-7; 9 positions match TRBD1. This CDR3 spans 14 amino acids. CDR1 and CDR2 from the germline V gene are DFQATT and SNEGSKA (reference sequence). The CDR3 here is CSAGGQGSSYELYF. The DNA of the CDR3 is TGCAGTGCTGGAGGACAGGGGAGCTCCTACGAGCTGTACTTC.